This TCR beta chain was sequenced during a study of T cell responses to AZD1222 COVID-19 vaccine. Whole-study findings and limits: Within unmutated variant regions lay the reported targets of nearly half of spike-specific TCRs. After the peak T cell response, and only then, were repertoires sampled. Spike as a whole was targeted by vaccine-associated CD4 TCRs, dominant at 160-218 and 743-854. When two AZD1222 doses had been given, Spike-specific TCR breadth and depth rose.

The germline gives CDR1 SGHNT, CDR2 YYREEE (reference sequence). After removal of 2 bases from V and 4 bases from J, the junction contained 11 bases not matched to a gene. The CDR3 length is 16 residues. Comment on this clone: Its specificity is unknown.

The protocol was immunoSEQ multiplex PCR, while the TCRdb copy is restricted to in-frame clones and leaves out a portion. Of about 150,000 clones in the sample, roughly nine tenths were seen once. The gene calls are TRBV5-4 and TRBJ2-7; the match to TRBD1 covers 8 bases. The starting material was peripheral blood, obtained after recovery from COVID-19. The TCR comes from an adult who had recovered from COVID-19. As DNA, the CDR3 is TGTGCCAGCAGCTTACCTACGGGGACAGGACAGTACGAGCAGTACTTC. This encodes CASSLPTGTGQYEQYF.